This T cell receptor beta chain originates from a study of yellow fever vaccine responses in identical twins. With respect to this clonotype: Its antigen is unidentified.

Study findings and constraints: The T cell response to vaccination in identical twins was reportedly partly convergent and partly personalized.

Using its own MiXCR run on the RT-PCR reads, TCRdb lists one record per CDR3 protein. The sample lists 4,000 to 6,000 distinct CDR3 sequences; about 90% were seen once. The V gene's germline CDR1 is MNHEY and CDR2 SVGEGT. V dropped 5 bases and J dropped 4 bases, with 9 bases sitting between them. There are 12 residues in the CDR3. The sequencing used T cells from blood (PBMCs), unsorted or a sorted subset (not recorded which), collected before or after yellow fever vaccination (not recorded which). This TCR was sampled from a woman aged 18-35 years who received the yellow fever vaccine. The genes are TRBV6-2 or TRBV6-3 and TRBJ2-7; no clear D gene. The CDR3 loop reads CASSPPRYEQYF. In nucleotides, the CDR3 is TGTGCCAGCAGTCCACCGCGGTACGAGCAGTACTTC.